This TCR beta chain was documented in a study of blood T cell repertoires in COVID-19. Adults between roughly 18 and 90 years of age took part from 20 to 25 US areas. Assignment of participants to cohorts was predicated upon participant-reported clinical history. V dropped 1 base and J dropped 3 bases, with 9 bases sitting between them. The CDR3 has 14 residues. Germline V gives CDR1 MNHEY, CDR2 SVGAGI. In the source study's methods: Reference gene primer amplification yielded estimated nucleated cell counts. Here immunoSEQ multiplex PCR was the method, and the copy in TCRdb shows in-frame clones only, minus some. The V and J calls and the clone size are those of that table, but D and trimming were determined from the DNA. Among 340,000 or so clones listed, around 85% were seen once.

This TCR derives from a woman in her thirties or forties with acute COVID-19. The chain carries TRBV6-5 and TRBJ2-5; D uncertain. The source material was PBMCs or T cells enriched from blood (not recorded which). The CDR3 sequence is CASSYFQAKETQYF. In nucleotides, the CDR3 is TGTGCCAGCAGTTACTTCCAAGCCAAAGAGACCCAGTACTTC.